The 15 T cell receptor beta chains listed next were all sequenced from one sample in a study of blood T cell repertoires in COVID-19. Method: immunoSEQ multiplex PCR; TCRdb's copy keeps in-frame clones and lacks some. This sample has more than 35,000 clones, with about 88% found just once. What was sequenced was peripheral blood. These receptors all come from a man aged 55 to 70 with active COVID-19.

This sequence joins TRBV2 and TRBJ1-2; 7 bases map to TRBD1. CDR3 size: 12 residues. The J segment lost 8 bases and the V segment lost 5 bases, leaving 5 bases of the junction unmatched. Germline lookup yields CDR1 SNHLY and CDR2 FYNNEI. DNA of the CDR3: TGTGCCAGCAGTTTACACAGGGGAGGCTACACCTTC. Its protein product is CASSLHRGGYTF.

The rearrangement joins TRBV4-2 to TRBJ1-4; D unclear. The length of the CDR3 is 15 residues. Germline V gene data show CDR1 as LGHNA and CDR2 as YNFKEQ. V was pared by 4 bases and J by 0 bases, with 9 bases between. CDR3 sequence reads: CASSLTAATNEKLFF. Here the CDR3 DNA reads TGTGCCAGCAGCCTTACAGCGGCAACTAATGAAAAACTGTTTTTT.

This clone was observed a few times. This chain uses TRBV7-2 with TRBJ2-3; possible D gene TRBD1, 6 bases. This CDR3 is built from 18 residues. The V end was cut by 1 base, the J end by 4 bases, with 21 bases between. Germline loops: CDR1 SGHTA, CDR2 FQGNSA. CDR3 DNA: TGTGCCAGCAGCTTAGGGGGGCCGTGGACCCTGCAATCAGATACGCAGTATTTT. This translates into CASSLGGPWTLQSDTQYF.

The chain recombines TRBV5-1 with TRBJ2-7; the match to TRBD2 covers 7 bases. With V trimmed by 2 bases and J by 2 bases, 4 bases remained unmatched. The V gene's germline CDR1 is SGHRS and CDR2 YFSETQ. This CDR3 has 14 residues. DNA for the CDR3: TGCGCCAGCAGCTTAGGACTAGGGGCCTACGAGCAGTACTTC. This codes for CASSLGLGAYEQYF.

The rearrangement links TRBV18 to TRBJ2-7; TRBD2 matches 11 bases. The CDR3 runs 15 residues. The V segment lost 6 bases and the J segment 5 bases; nucleotides outside the gene matches: 9. The V gene's germline CDR1 is KGHSH and CDR2 LQKENI. The CDR3 DNA reads as TGTGCCAGCTCCCCCTCTTTACTAGCGGGAGACGAGCAGTACTTC. As protein: CASSPSLLAGDEQYF.

The V gene is TRBV12-5, the J gene TRBJ2-3; weak D call: TRBD1 (5 bases). The ends were cut back, 0 bases at V and 5 bases at J, with 12 bases in the middle. Germline V CDR1 and CDR2: LGHNT, FRNRAP. The CDR3 length is 15 residues. CDR3 nucleotide sequence: TGTGCTAGTGGTTTGGTAACAGGTGGGGAAGATACGCAGTATTTT. It codes for CASGLVTGGEDTQYF.

The V gene is TRBV5-1, the J gene TRBJ2-3; 9 nucleotides match TRBD1. The germline V gene has CDR1 SGHRS and CDR2 YFSETQ. The J segment lost 5 bases and the V segment lost 7 bases, leaving 11 bases of the junction unmatched. The CDR3 contains 15 residues. In DNA, the CDR3 is TGCGCCAGCTCCGGGACAGGGAATGCCGGAGATACGCAGTATTTT. This encodes CASSGTGNAGDTQYF.

This sequence joins TRBV28 and TRBJ1-5; D might be TRBD1 (5 bases). V was shortened by 2 bases and J by 6 bases, with 11 bases between the two germline ends. The germline V gene encodes CDR1 MDHEN and CDR2 SYDVKM. The CDR3 spans 14 residues. CDR3: CASSLGGDGQPQHF. As DNA, the CDR3 is TGTGCCAGCAGTTTAGGAGGGGACGGTCAGCCCCAGCATTTT.

Points on this clone: The sample holds other DNA sequences that translate to the same CDR3. This chain connects TRBV3-1 (or the pseudogene TRBV3-2) to TRBJ2-3, with TRBD2 matching 11 bases. V gave up 4 bases and J gave up 3 bases; unmatched junction bases: 6. Germline-derived CDR1 and CDR2 are LGHDT and YNNKEL (reference sequence). There are 16 residues in the CDR3. The CDR3 loop is CASSPLAGASTDTQYF. The CDR3, as DNA: TGTGCCAGCAGCCCACTAGCGGGAGCTAGTACAGATACGCAGTATTTT.

CDR3 DNA: TGTGCCAGCAGCTCTTTATGGGGACGGACTAGCGGGAGCTACGAGCAGTACTTC. Amino acids: CASSSLWGRTSGSYEQYF. The chain combines TRBV7-2 with TRBJ2-7; TRBD2 agrees at 13 bases. The CDR3 runs 18 residues. With 4 bases clipped from V and 3 bases from J, the junction kept 12 bases outside the gene matches. CDR1 and CDR2 from the germline V gene are SGHTA and FQGNSA.

The gene calls are TRBV19 and TRBJ2-7; 10 nucleotides match TRBD1. Germline assignment: CDR1 LNHDA and CDR2 SQIVND (reference sequence). CDR3 length: 15 residues. V lost 5 bases, J lost 4 bases, and 8 bases stayed unmatched. The CDR3 spells CASSPGTGDFYEQYF. CDR3 bases: TGTGCCAGTAGTCCGGGGACAGGGGATTTTTACGAGCAGTACTTC.

The chain has TRBV19 and TRBJ2-7, with 8 bases lining up with TRBD1. V lost 5 bases to trimming and J lost 2 bases; unmatched junction nucleotides: 2. The CDR3 has 13 amino acids. CDR1 is LNHDA, CDR2 SQIVND, per germline (reference sequence). CDR3 region: CASSVDRAYEQYF. The DNA for the CDR3 is TGTGCCAGTAGTGTGGACAGGGCCTACGAGCAGTACTTC.

The chain is built from TRBV5-1 and TRBJ1-2, with 8 bases lining up with TRBD1. Germline CDR1 SGHRS, CDR2 YFSETQ. The CDR3 is made up of 14 amino acids. V lost 4 bases to trimming and J lost 6 bases; unmatched junction nucleotides: 8. In DNA form, the CDR3 reads TGCGCCAGCAGCAACGGACAGGGTGGGCATGGCTACACCTTC. It translates to CASSNGQGGHGYTF.

This chain connects TRBV5-4 to TRBJ1-6; D is unresolved. The CDR3 spans 15 residues. Trimming removed 3 bases from V and 7 bases from J, with 14 bases in between. CDR1 SGHNT and CDR2 YYREEE come from the germline V gene (reference sequence). CDR3 residues: CASSSPGVLNSPLHF. As DNA, the CDR3 is TGTGCCAGCAGCTCTCCGGGAGTATTAAATTCACCCCTCCACTTT.

The chain is built from TRBV5-5 and TRBJ2-7, with D possibly TRBD2 on 6 matching bases. Germline CDR1 SGHKS, CDR2 YYEKEE (reference sequence). V was cut by 2 bases and J by 0 bases, with 9 bases left in between. The CDR3 is 14 residues long. The CDR3 is CASSFSGDSYEQYF. CDR3 in DNA: TGTGCCAGCAGCTTCTCGGGGGACTCCTACGAGCAGTACTTC.